These T cell receptor beta chains were read from a single sample in a study of early T cells in non-severe SARS-CoV-2 infection. Using its own MiXCR run on the 5' RACE reads, TCRdb lists one record per CDR3 protein. This sample carries tens of thousands of distinct CDR3 sequences, over 9% of them seen once, and the ten largest clones take approximately 6.1%. The sample taken for sequencing was whole blood. Source of these receptors: an adult who was a healthcare worker with PCR-confirmed SARS-CoV-2 infection or an uninfected control (not recorded which). CDR3s include the opening cysteine and the closing phenylalanine or tryptophan. D genes are given only for firm matches. Only part of the rows carry a size: once, few, many, or a class if the clone is expanded.

clone size: few
J gene: TRBJ1-1
D gene: -
V gene: TRBV7-8
CDR3 protein: CASSSGLNTEAFF
CDR3 DNA: TGTGCCAGCAGCTCCGGACTGAACACTGAAGCTTTCTTT

clone size: -
J gene: TRBJ2-7
D gene: TRBD2
V gene: TRBV7-9
CDR3 protein: CASSLGRGGYEQYF
CDR3 DNA: TGTGCCAGCAGCTTAGGACGGGGGGGCTACGAGCAGTACTTC

clone size: many
J gene: TRBJ2-6
D gene: -
V gene: TRBV25-1
CDR3 protein: CASRGSGANVLTF
CDR3 DNA: TGTGCCAGCAGGGGCTCTGGGGCCAACGTCCTGACTTTC

clone size: few
J gene: TRBJ2-2
D gene: TRBD1
V gene: TRBV5-1
CDR3 protein: CASSLLIQGASNTGELFF
CDR3 DNA: TGCGCCAGCAGCTTGTTAATCCAGGGGGCATCGAACACCGGGGAGCTGTTTTTT

clone size: few
J gene: TRBJ2-7
D gene: TRBD2
V gene: TRBV20-1
CDR3 protein: CSARVPPRGLPGLALYEQYF
CDR3 DNA: TGCAGTGCTAGAGTACCCCCTCGGGGGTTACCGGGACTAGCGCTGTACGAGCAGTACTTC

clone size: -
J gene: TRBJ2-5
D gene: TRBD2
V gene: TRBV25-1
CDR3 protein: CASSEPLAAQETQYF
CDR3 DNA: TGTGCCAGCAGTGAACCCCTAGCGGCGCAAGAGACCCAGTACTTC

clone size: few
J gene: TRBJ2-3
D gene: -
V gene: TRBV3-1
CDR3 protein: CASSSTVYDAYF
CDR3 DNA: TGTGCCAGCAGCTCGACAGTATACGATGCGTATTTT

clone size: many
J gene: TRBJ2-5
D gene: -
V gene: TRBV7-9
CDR3 protein: CASSWSTEETQYF
CDR3 DNA: TGTGCCAGCAGCTGGTCTACGGAAGAGACCCAGTACTTC

clone size: -
J gene: TRBJ2-5
D gene: TRBD1
V gene: TRBV20-1
CDR3 protein: CSARPGQALETQYF
CDR3 DNA: TGCAGTGCTCGCCCAGGACAGGCCTTAGAGACCCAGTACTTC

clone size: few
J gene: TRBJ2-1
D gene: -
V gene: TRBV20-1
CDR3 protein: CSASPQGRTYNEQFF
CDR3 DNA: TGCAGTGCCTCCCCCCAGGGTAGGACCTACAATGAGCAGTTCTTC

clone size: -
J gene: TRBJ1-5
D gene: -
V gene: TRBV18
CDR3 protein: CASSPTREGNQPQHF
CDR3 DNA: TGTGCCAGCTCACCAACCCGGGAGGGCAATCAGCCCCAGCATTTT

clone size: many
J gene: TRBJ1-2
D gene: TRBD1
V gene: TRBV12-3/TRBV12-4
CDR3 protein: CASSDPRTGGGYGYTF
CDR3 DNA: TGTGCCAGCAGTGACCCGCGGACAGGGGGAGGCTATGGCTACACCTTC

clone size: -
J gene: TRBJ1-6
D gene: TRBD1
V gene: TRBV7-2
CDR3 protein: CASRRDRGNSPLHF
CDR3 DNA: TGTGCCAGCAGAAGGGACAGGGGTAATTCACCCCTCCACTTT

clone size: -
J gene: TRBJ1-1
D gene: -
V gene: TRBV11-2
CDR3 protein: CASILTGGTEAFF
CDR3 DNA: TGTGCCAGCATCCTAACGGGGGGCACTGAAGCTTTCTTT

clone size: -
J gene: TRBJ2-7
D gene: -
V gene: TRBV12-3/TRBV12-4
CDR3 protein: CASSSAGYEQYF
CDR3 DNA: TGTGCCAGCAGTTCGGCAGGGTACGAGCAGTACTTC

clone size: few
J gene: TRBJ1-6
D gene: -
V gene: TRBV18
CDR3 protein: CASSESTGSPLHF
CDR3 DNA: TGTGCCAGCTCAGAGTCAACAGGTTCACCCCTCCACTTT

clone size: -
J gene: TRBJ2-4
D gene: -
V gene: TRBV18
CDR3 protein: CASSPPLAKNIQYF
CDR3 DNA: TGTGCCAGCTCACCCCCGTTAGCCAAAAACATTCAGTACTTC

clone size: -
J gene: TRBJ1-1
D gene: -
V gene: TRBV7-9
CDR3 protein: CASSPRSRGITEAFF
CDR3 DNA: TGTGCCAGCAGCCCCCGTTCCAGGGGAATCACTGAAGCTTTCTTT

clone size: few
J gene: TRBJ2-1
D gene: TRBD1
V gene: TRBV7-2
CDR3 protein: CASSSDRGLYNEQFF
CDR3 DNA: TGTGCCAGCAGCTCGGACAGGGGGCTCTACAATGAGCAGTTCTTC

clone size: few
J gene: TRBJ2-3
D gene: -
V gene: TRBV9
CDR3 protein: CASNRDTDTQYF
CDR3 DNA: TGTGCCAGCAATAGAGACACAGATACGCAGTATTTT

clone size: -
J gene: TRBJ1-5
D gene: -
V gene: TRBV20-1
CDR3 protein: CSAREPGVPRNQPQHF
CDR3 DNA: TGCAGTGCTAGAGAACCAGGGGTTCCCCGCAATCAGCCCCAGCATTTT

clone size: -
J gene: TRBJ1-5
D gene: -
V gene: TRBV11-2
CDR3 protein: CASSVGDQPQHF
CDR3 DNA: TGTGCCAGCAGCGTCGGGGATCAGCCCCAGCATTTT

clone size: few
J gene: TRBJ2-3
D gene: -
V gene: TRBV7-3
CDR3 protein: CASSPDGPDTQYF
CDR3 DNA: TGTGCCAGCAGCCCAGACGGTCCAGATACGCAGTATTTT

clone size: -
J gene: TRBJ1-2
D gene: TRBD1
V gene: TRBV5-1
CDR3 protein: CASSLTPGQGTNYGYTF
CDR3 DNA: TGCGCCAGCAGCTTAACACCGGGACAGGGGACTAACTATGGCTACACCTTC

clone size: many
J gene: TRBJ1-2
D gene: -
V gene: TRBV6-2/TRBV6-3
CDR3 protein: CASSRTGMYGYTF
CDR3 DNA: TGTGCCAGCAGCCGTACAGGGATGTATGGCTACACCTTC

clone size: many
J gene: TRBJ2-1
D gene: -
V gene: TRBV6-2/TRBV6-3
CDR3 protein: CASRDTGGWQFF
CDR3 DNA: TGTGCCAGCAGGGATACGGGCGGGTGGCAGTTCTTC